One sample yielded the 6 T cell receptor beta chains listed below, sequenced in a study of technical replicates of blood from four donors. Sequencing was performed with immunoSEQ multiplex PCR; in TCRdb, only in-frame clones are kept and a portion is missing. The table lists 64,000 or so clones, around 87% of them singletons, with approximately 5.1% in the top ten. Sequences were obtained from PBMCs. The receptors shown here come from a human donor in good health. Some clones in this sample may be carry-over from other donors' samples.

The rearrangement links TRBV7-9 to TRBJ1-3, with D perhaps matching TRBD1 (5 bases). V was shortened by 4 bases and J by 0 bases, with 10 bases between the two germline ends. Germline V lookup: CDR1 SEHNR, CDR2 FQNEAQ (reference sequence). The CDR3 contains 15 residues. CDR3 DNA: TGTGCCAGCAGCTCGCAGGGAATCTCTGGAAACACCATATATTTT. Translation: CASSSQGISGNTIYF. Looking up the rest from reference TRBV7-9 and TRBJ1-3 gives the full variable domain: DTGVSQNPRHKITKRGQNVTFRCDPISEHNRLYWYRQTLGQGPEFLTYFQNEAQLEKSRLLSDRFSAERPKGSFSTLEIQRTEQGDSAMYLCASSSQGISGNTIYFGEGSWLTVV.

CDR3 amino acids: CASTLWEQGSYGYTF. The CDR3 bases are TGTGCCAGCACCCTATGGGAACAGGGAAGCTATGGCTACACCTTC. This chain uses TRBV2 with TRBJ1-2; maybe TRBD1 (6 bases). Trimming removed 7 bases from V and 4 bases from J, with 19 bases in between. This CDR3 has 15 residues. Germline V gives CDR1 SNHLY, CDR2 FYNNEI.

This clone was counted a few times. The chain carries TRBV5-6 and TRBJ2-5; 9 nucleotides align to TRBD2. CDR3 length equals 16 residues. The V gene end was trimmed by 4 bases and the J gene end by 5 bases; junction bases not matched to a gene: 12. CDR1 and CDR2 from the germline V gene are SGHDT and YYEEEE. CDR3 loop: CASSPGAGGLRETQYF. The CDR3 nucleotides read TGTGCCAGCAGCCCGGGGGCGGGGGGGCTCCGGGAGACCCAGTACTTC.

The V call is TRBV5-6, the J call TRBJ2-3, with TRBD2 as a possible D gene (5 bases). Trimming removed 8 bases at V and 7 bases at J, with 20 bases between. The CDR3 is 14 amino acids. CDR1 and CDR2 (germline): SGHDT, YYEEEE. CDR3: CASTEGRVPNTQYF. The DNA of the CDR3 is TGTGCCAGTACCGAGGGCCGGGTCCCGAATACGCAGTATTTT.

This clone was observed a handful of times. The rearrangement uses TRBV4-2 and TRBJ1-3; TRBD1 might be the D (6 bases). Trimming stripped 5 bases from V and 4 bases from J, with 18 bases between. Germline CDR1 LGHNA, CDR2 YNFKEQ. There are 16 residues in the CDR3. The CDR3 DNA reads TGTGCCAGCAGCTTATTTGGGGGCCTCGAGGGAAACACCATATATTTT. Translating gives CASSLFGGLEGNTIYF.

This rearrangement joins TRBV9 to TRBJ2-1; D perhaps matches TRBD2 (6 bases). CDR3 length: 14 residues. The V gene's germline CDR1 is SGDLS and CDR2 YYNGEE. V lost 4 bases, J lost 5 bases, and 13 bases lay in between. CDR3 residues: CASSPRTTDNEQFF. The CDR3 DNA is TGTGCCAGCAGCCCACGGACTACCGACAATGAGCAGTTCTTC.